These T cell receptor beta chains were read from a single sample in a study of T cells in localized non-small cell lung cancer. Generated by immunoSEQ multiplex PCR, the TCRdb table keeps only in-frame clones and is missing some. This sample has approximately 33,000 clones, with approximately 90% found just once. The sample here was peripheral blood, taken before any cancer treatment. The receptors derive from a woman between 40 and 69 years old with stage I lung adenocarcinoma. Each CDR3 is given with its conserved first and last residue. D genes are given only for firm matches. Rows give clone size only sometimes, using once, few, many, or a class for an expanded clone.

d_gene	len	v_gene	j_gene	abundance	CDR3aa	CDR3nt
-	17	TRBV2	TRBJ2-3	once	CASSEAPEQGGTDTQYF	TGTGCCAGCAGTGAAGCACCCGAACAGGGAGGGACAGATACGCAGTATTTT
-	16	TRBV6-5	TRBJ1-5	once	CASSFFLPMFEGPQHF	TGTGCCAGCAGTTTTTTCCTTCCTATGTTCGAGGGGCCCCAGCATTTT
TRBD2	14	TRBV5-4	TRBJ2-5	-	CASSLRTSGETQYF	TGTGCCAGCAGCTTGAGGACTAGTGGCGAGACCCAGTACTTC
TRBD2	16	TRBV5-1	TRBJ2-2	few	CASSLLLAGNTGELFF	TGCGCCAGCAGCTTGTTGCTAGCGGGGAACACCGGGGAGCTGTTTTTT
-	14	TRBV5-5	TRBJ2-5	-	CASSLLWGTETQYF	TGTGCCAGCAGCTTGCTGTGGGGAACGGAGACCCAGTACTTC
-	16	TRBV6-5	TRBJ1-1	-	CASSYSVGHPNTEAFF	TGTGCCAGCAGTTACTCGGTGGGACACCCGAACACTGAAGCTTTCTTT
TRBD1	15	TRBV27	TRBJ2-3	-	CASSPHTGGQDTQYF	TGTGCCAGCAGTCCCCATACAGGGGGCCAAGATACGCAGTATTTT
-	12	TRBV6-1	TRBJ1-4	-	CASSEVSRWLFF	TGTGCCAGCAGTGAAGTCTCGCGTTGGCTGTTTTTT
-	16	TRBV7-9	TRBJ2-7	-	CASSLARAGSDYEQYF	TGTGCCAGCAGCTTAGCGAGGGCAGGGTCCGACTACGAGCAGTACTTC
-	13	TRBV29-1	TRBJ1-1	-	CSVEQGMNTEAFF	TGCAGCGTTGAACAGGGAATGAACACTGAAGCTTTCTTT
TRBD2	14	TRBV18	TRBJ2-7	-	CASSSGTSVYEQYF	TGTGCCAGCTCATCCGGGACTAGCGTATACGAGCAGTACTTC
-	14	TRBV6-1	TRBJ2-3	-	CASSLAPDTDTQYF	TGTGCCAGCAGTTTGGCCCCGGACACAGATACGCAGTATTTT
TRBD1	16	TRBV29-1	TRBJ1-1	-	CSVGGDRGRGNTEAFF	TGCAGCGTTGGTGGGGACAGGGGGCGAGGGAACACTGAAGCTTTCTTT
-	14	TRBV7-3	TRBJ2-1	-	CASSLTYGVASLFF	TGTGCCAGCAGCTTAACGTACGGGGTGGCTAGCTTGTTCTTC
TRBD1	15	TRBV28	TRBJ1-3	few	CASTPLTGTGNTIYF	TGTGCCAGCACCCCGTTGACAGGGACGGGAAACACCATATATTTT
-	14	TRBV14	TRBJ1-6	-	CASSRASGGSPLHF	TGTGCCAGCAGTCGGGCCTCAGGAGGATCACCCCTCCACTTT
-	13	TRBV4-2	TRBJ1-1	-	CASSQEYGFEAFF	TGTGCCAGCAGCCAAGAGTACGGGTTTGAAGCTTTCTTT
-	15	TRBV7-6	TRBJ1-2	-	CASSLGIGRSDGYTF	TGTGCCAGCAGCTTAGGGATAGGCAGATCTGATGGCTACACCTTC
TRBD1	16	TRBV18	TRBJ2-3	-	CASSPPPGQGDYTQYF	TGTGCCAGCTCACCGCCGCCGGGACAGGGGGATTATACGCAGTATTTT
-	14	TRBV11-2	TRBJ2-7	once	CASSPGRNSYEQYF	TGTGCCAGCAGCCCAGGACGTAACTCCTACGAGCAGTACTTC
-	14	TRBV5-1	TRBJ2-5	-	CASSHGTGGETQYF	TGCGCCAGCAGCCATGGGACTGGGGGGGAGACCCAGTACTTC
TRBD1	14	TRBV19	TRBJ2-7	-	CASRSGTGLYEQYF	TGTGCCAGTAGGTCCGGGACAGGGCTCTACGAGCAGTACTTC
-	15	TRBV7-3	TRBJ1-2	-	CASSTIPGTHNGYTF	TGTGCCAGCAGCACTATACCCGGGACACACAATGGCTACACCTTC
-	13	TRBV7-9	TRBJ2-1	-	CASSPARLGEQFF	TGTGCCAGCAGCCCAGCCAGACTCGGTGAGCAGTTCTTC
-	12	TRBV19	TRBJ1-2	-	CACGEAYYGYTF	TGTGCCTGTGGAGAGGCCTACTATGGCTACACCTTC
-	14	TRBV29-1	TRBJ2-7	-	CSVLGGPRSYEQYF	TGCAGCGTTTTAGGCGGGCCGCGCTCCTACGAGCAGTACTTC
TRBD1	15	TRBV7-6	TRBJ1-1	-	CASSRTGTGGSEAFF	TGTGCCAGCAGCCGCACTGGGACAGGGGGTAGTGAAGCTTTCTTT
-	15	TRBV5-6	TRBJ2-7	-	CASSLGVRFTYEQYF	TGTGCCAGCAGCTTGGGTGTCAGGTTTACCTACGAGCAGTACTTC
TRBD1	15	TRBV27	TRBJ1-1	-	CASSLSPDRGAEAFF	TGTGCCAGCAGTTTATCTCCCGACAGGGGAGCTGAAGCTTTCTTT
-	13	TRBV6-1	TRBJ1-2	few	CASSELGLGGYTF	TGTGCCAGCAGTGAACTCGGGCTGGGTGGCTACACCTTC
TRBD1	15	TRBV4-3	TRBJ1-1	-	CASSPLDRGNTEAFF	TGCGCCAGCAGCCCCTTGGACAGGGGGAACACTGAAGCTTTCTTT